What follows are 15 T cell receptor beta chains derived from one specimen sequenced in a study of T cell responses to AZD1222 COVID-19 vaccine. Sequencing was performed with immunoSEQ multiplex PCR; in TCRdb, only in-frame clones are kept and a portion is missing. This table has 150,000 to 190,000 clones, 90% to 95% appearing once. The sequences come from peripheral blood, collected 28 days after the second AZD1222 dose. The receptors shown here come from an adult who received the AZD1222 COVID-19 vaccine.

The rearrangement links TRBV18 to TRBJ2-2; 9 nucleotides match TRBD1. Germline V CDR1 and CDR2: KGHSH, LQKENI. The CDR3 spans 18 residues. Losses at the gene ends were 2 bases for V and 0 bases for J; bases not matched to a gene: 7. The CDR3 here is CASSPGVTGGTNTGELFF. The CDR3, as DNA: TGTGCCAGCTCACCAGGAGTGACAGGGGGAACGAACACCGGGGAGCTGTTTTTT.

This CDR3 is CASSLAGSPLHF. DNA of the CDR3: TGTGCCAGCAGCTTAGCCGGATCACCCCTCCACTTT. The rearrangement uses TRBV7-8 and TRBJ1-6; D is unclear. The CDR3 spans 12 residues. Trimming removed 0 bases from V and 10 bases from J, with 4 bases in between. CDR1 and CDR2 (germline): SGHVS, FQNEAQ. The whole variable domain, filled in from reference TRBV7-8 and TRBJ1-6, reads GAGVSQSPRYKVAKRGQDVALRCDPISGHVSLFWYQQALGQGPEFLTYFQNEAQLDKSGLPSDRFFAERPEGSVSTLKIQRTQQEDSAVYLCASSLAGSPLHFGNGTRLTVT.

In nucleotides, the CDR3 is TGTGCCAGCAGCTCTGACAGGGGGCGGATTTCCATATATTTT. The encoded protein is CASSSDRGRISIYF. J is TRBJ1-3 and V is TRBV5-8; TRBD1 matches at 10 bases. The CDR3 is 14 residues long. Germline CDR1 SGHTS, CDR2 YDEGEE. V shed 3 bases, J shed 11 bases, and the junction held 8 bases outside the gene matches. The whole variable domain, filled in from reference TRBV5-8 and TRBJ1-3, reads EAGVTQSPTHLIKTRGQQATLRCSPISGHTSVYWYQQALGLGLQFLLWYDEGEERNRGNFPPRFSGRQFPNYSSELNVNALELEDSALYLCASSSDRGRISIYFGEGSWLTVV.

Only one count was recorded for this clone. V gene TRBV30 combines with J gene TRBJ1-1, with D possibly TRBD1 on 5 matching bases. The CDR3 has 11 residues. V was pared by 5 bases and J by 9 bases, with 13 bases between. Germline assignment: CDR1 GTSNPN and CDR2 SVGIG (reference sequence). The CDR3 sequence is CAWHGGGQAFF. The CDR3 region has the DNA TGTGCCTGGCACGGGGGGGGACAAGCTTTCTTT.

Concerning this clone: The identical CDR3 is also encoded by other nucleotide sequences in the sample. As DNA, the CDR3 is TGTGCCAGCAGTCTTAGCGCTGAAGCTTTCTTT. Its translation: CASSLSAEAFF. This chain links TRBV12-3 or TRBV12-4 with TRBJ1-1; D is unclear. Trimming took off 5 bases at V and 6 bases at J, with 7 bases between the two ends. CDR3 length equals 11 residues.

CDR3 region: CASSLAGPSYEQYF. CDR3 sequence (DNA): TGTGCCAGCAGCTTAGCGGGTCCTTCCTACGAGCAGTACTTC. The chain combines TRBV7-2 with TRBJ2-7; no clear D gene. The length of the CDR3 is 14 residues. Trimming shortened V by 0 bases and J by 1 base, and 7 bases separated the two germline ends. Germline lookup yields CDR1 SGHTA and CDR2 FQGNSA.

The rearrangement links TRBV5-1 to TRBJ2-7; 7 nucleotides align to TRBD1. Germline V lookup: CDR1 SGHRS, CDR2 YFSETQ. V lost 4 bases to trimming and J lost 0 bases; unmatched junction nucleotides: 10. The CDR3 length is 16 residues. CDR3 region: CASSGPGQNPSYEQYF. CDR3 sequence (DNA): TGCGCCAGCAGCGGTCCGGGACAGAACCCCTCCTACGAGCAGTACTTC.

CDR3 sequence (DNA): TGTGCCTGGAGTGGGCTCGGGGGAAATGGCTACACCTTC. This gives the protein CAWSGLGGNGYTF. This sequence joins TRBV30 and TRBJ1-2; D is possibly TRBD1 (5 bases). Germline CDR1 is GTSNPN and CDR2 is SVGIG (reference sequence). The CDR3 loop spans 13 amino acids. V was cut by 1 base and J by 6 bases, with 12 bases left in between.

CDR3 nucleotides: TGTGCCTGGGGGCGGGGGACCTACGAGCAGTACTTC. Amino acids: CAWGRGTYEQYF. The rearrangement uses TRBV30 and TRBJ2-7; 7 positions agree with TRBD2. The CDR3 runs to 12 residues. Germline trimming cut 5 bases from V and 2 bases from J; bases unmatched to any gene: 3. Germline V gives CDR1 GTSNPN, CDR2 SVGIG (reference sequence).

This clone has only one observation. This rearrangement joins TRBV5-1 to TRBJ2-2; D possibly corresponds to TRBD1 (6 bases). Germline CDR1 reads SGHRS; CDR2 reads YFSETQ. The CDR3 runs to 15 residues. V lost 4 bases and J lost 4, with 14 bases in between. The DNA of the CDR3 is TGCGCCAGCAGCCGGGACACCCCTGGCACCGGGGAGCTGTTTTTT. Protein: CASSRDTPGTGELFF. The full variable domain, rest sourced from reference TRBV5-1 and TRBJ2-2, is KAGVTQTPRYLIKTRGQQVTLSCSPISGHRSVSWYQQTPGQGLQFLFEYFSETQRNKGNFPGRFSGRQFSNSRSEMNVSTLELGDSALYLCASSRDTPGTGELFFGEGSRLTVL.

V and J are TRBV7-9 and TRBJ1-2; D might be TRBD1 (5 bases). Trimming stripped 4 bases from V and 8 bases from J, with 11 bases between. The CDR3 spans 12 residues. CDR1 is SEHNR, CDR2 FQNEAQ, per germline (reference sequence). The CDR3 DNA is TGTGCCAGCAGCTCAGGGACTGCGGGCTACACCTTC. Protein product: CASSSGTAGYTF.

This chain connects TRBV12-3 or TRBV12-4 to TRBJ1-2, with a weak D call TRBD1 (6 bases). V was pared by 2 bases and J by 5 bases, with 9 bases between. The CDR3 extends over 13 amino acids. CDR3 DNA sequence: TGTGCCAGCAGTTTAACAGGGACTTATGGCTACACCTTC. Amino acid sequence: CASSLTGTYGYTF.

The rearrangement joins TRBV27 to TRBJ1-4; D gene ambiguous. Germline V lookup: CDR1 MNHEY, CDR2 SMNVEV (reference sequence). Deletions cut 7 bases from V and 5 bases from J, with 14 bases between. This CDR3 is built from 14 residues. CDR3 residues: CASKVTRKNEKLFF. Here the CDR3 DNA reads TGTGCCAGCAAGGTGACCAGGAAAAATGAAAAACTGTTTTTT.

The chain combines TRBV27 with TRBJ2-7; TRBD2 matches at 9 bases. CDR3 length: 14 amino acids. V was pared by 5 bases and J by 5 bases, with 7 bases of the junction left unmatched. Germline CDR1 and CDR2: MNHEY and SMNVEV (reference sequence). The CDR3 loop is CASSLSGSIHEQYF. In nucleotides, the CDR3 is TGTGCCAGCAGTCTTAGCGGGAGTATCCACGAGCAGTACTTC.

This chain connects TRBV19 to TRBJ2-3, with D possibly matching TRBD2 (6 bases). V was cut by 3 bases and J by 4 bases, with 14 bases left in between. The CDR3 covers 15 residues. CDR1 is LNHDA, CDR2 SQIVND, per germline (reference sequence). CDR3 sequence (DNA): TGTGCCAGTAGTATTCCGACTCCGGGGGCAGATACGCAGTATTTT. It translates to CASSIPTPGADTQYF.